Sequencing of this TCR beta chain was carried out in a study of coeliac disease. Overall study results and limits: TRB repertoires were largely private, with most amino acid sequences found in only one sample.

Sequenced by immunoSEQ multiplex PCR; TCRdb stores in-frame clones only, minus some. This repertoire shows thousands of clones, around two thirds found once; its top ten account for over 5%. As concerns this clone: As yet, its antigen is unknown.

The TCR originated in a man between 25 and 39 years old with celiac disease. The source material was lamina propria lymphocytes from the gut.

CDR3 sequence: CASSLDGTGYTEAFF. In nucleotides, the CDR3 is TGTGCCAGCAGCTTGGACGGGACAGGATACACTGAAGCTTTCTTT. The chain carries TRBV5-5 and TRBJ1-1; 8 nucleotides match TRBD1. With V trimmed by 0 bases and J by 3 bases, 4 bases remained unmatched. Germline V lookup: CDR1 SGHKS, CDR2 YYEKEE (reference sequence). The CDR3 sequence is 15 residues long.